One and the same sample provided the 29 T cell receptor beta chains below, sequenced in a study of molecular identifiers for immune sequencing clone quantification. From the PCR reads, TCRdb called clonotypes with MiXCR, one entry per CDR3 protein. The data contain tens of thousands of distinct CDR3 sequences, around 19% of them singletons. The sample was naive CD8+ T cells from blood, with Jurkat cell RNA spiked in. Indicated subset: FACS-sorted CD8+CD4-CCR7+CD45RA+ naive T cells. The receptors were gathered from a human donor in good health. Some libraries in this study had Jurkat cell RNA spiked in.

This chain's CDR3 is CATSPGTTEYEQYF. CDR3 nucleotides: TGTGCCACCTCTCCTGGGACAACTGAATACGAGCAGTACTTC. This chain joins TRBV15 and TRBJ2-7; D is possibly TRBD1 (6 bases). Trimming removed 8 bases from V and 4 bases from J, with 18 bases in between. Germline lookup yields CDR1 LNHNV and CDR2 YYDKDF (reference sequence). The CDR3 totals 14 residues.

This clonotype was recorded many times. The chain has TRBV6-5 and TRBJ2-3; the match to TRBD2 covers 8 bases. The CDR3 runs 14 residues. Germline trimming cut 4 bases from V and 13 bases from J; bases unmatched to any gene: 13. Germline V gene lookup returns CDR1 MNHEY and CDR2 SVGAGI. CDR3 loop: CASSSASGGRYEYF. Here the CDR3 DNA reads TGTGCCAGCAGTTCCGCTTCTGGCGGGAGGTACGAGTATTTT.

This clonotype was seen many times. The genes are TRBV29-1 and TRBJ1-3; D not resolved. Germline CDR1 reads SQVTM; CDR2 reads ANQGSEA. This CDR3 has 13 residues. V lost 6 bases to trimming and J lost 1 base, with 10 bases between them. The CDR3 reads CSVATASGNTIYF. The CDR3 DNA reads TGCAGCGTAGCCACAGCTTCTGGAAACACCATATATTTT.

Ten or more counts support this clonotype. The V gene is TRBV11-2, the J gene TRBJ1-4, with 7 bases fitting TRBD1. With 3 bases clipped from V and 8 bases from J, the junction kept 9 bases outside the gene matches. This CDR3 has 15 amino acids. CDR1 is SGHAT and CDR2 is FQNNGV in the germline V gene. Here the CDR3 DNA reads TGTGCCAGCAGCTTTCCGCTAGGGGGCCAGGAAAAACTGTTTTTT. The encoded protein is CASSFPLGGQEKLFF.

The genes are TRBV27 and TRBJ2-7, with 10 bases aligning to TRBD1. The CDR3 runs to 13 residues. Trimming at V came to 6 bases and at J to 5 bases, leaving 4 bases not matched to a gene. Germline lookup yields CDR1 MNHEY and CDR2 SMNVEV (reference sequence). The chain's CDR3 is CASSKTGGNEQYF. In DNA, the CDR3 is TGTGCCAGCAGCAAGACAGGGGGCAACGAGCAGTACTTC.

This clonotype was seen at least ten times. The CDR3 region is CASSLGPVRGTDTQYF. DNA of the CDR3: TGCGCCAGCAGCTTGGGACCCGTTCGGGGCACAGATACGCAGTATTTT. The genes are TRBV5-1 and TRBJ2-3; the D is unclear. Between the trimmed V and J ends, which lost 0 bases and 1 base, there was a span of 12 bases. Germline V gives CDR1 SGHRS, CDR2 YFSETQ. CDR3 length: 16 amino acids.

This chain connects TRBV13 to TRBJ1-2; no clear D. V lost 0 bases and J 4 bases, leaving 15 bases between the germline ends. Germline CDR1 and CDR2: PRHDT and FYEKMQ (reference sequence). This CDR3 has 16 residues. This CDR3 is CASSLGLGDFSYGYTF. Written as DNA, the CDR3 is TGTGCCAGCAGCTTAGGCCTGGGTGATTTCAGCTATGGCTACACCTTC. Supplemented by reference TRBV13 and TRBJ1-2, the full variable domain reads AAGVIQSPRHLIKEKRETATLKCYPIPRHDTVYWYQQGPGQDPQFLISFYEKMQSDKGSIPDRFSAQQFSDYHSELNMSSLELGDSALYFCASSLGLGDFSYGYTFGSGTRLTVV.

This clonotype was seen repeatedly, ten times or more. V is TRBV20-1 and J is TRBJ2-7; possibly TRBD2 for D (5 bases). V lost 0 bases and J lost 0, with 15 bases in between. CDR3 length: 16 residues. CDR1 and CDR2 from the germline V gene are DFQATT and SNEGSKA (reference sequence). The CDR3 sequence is CSARDLRGLGSYEQYF. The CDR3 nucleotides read TGCAGTGCTAGAGATCTTCGGGGTCTAGGCTCCTACGAGCAGTACTTC.

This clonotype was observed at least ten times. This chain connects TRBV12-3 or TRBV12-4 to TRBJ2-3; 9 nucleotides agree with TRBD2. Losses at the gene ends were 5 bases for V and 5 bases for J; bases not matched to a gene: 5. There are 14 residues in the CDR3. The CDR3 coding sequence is TGTGCCAGCAGTCCCAGGACTAGCGAAGATACGCAGTATTTT. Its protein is CASSPRTSEDTQYF.

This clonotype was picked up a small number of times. The CDR3: CASSIMWAGGFYEQFF. In DNA, the CDR3 is TGTGCCAGTAGTATAATGTGGGCGGGAGGTTTTTATGAGCAGTTCTTC. The genes are TRBV19 and TRBJ2-1; 8 bases match TRBD2. The CDR3 loop spans 16 amino acids. Germline V gene sequence: CDR1 LNHDA, CDR2 SQIVND (reference sequence). The V segment lost 2 bases and the J segment 8 bases; nucleotides outside the gene matches: 11.

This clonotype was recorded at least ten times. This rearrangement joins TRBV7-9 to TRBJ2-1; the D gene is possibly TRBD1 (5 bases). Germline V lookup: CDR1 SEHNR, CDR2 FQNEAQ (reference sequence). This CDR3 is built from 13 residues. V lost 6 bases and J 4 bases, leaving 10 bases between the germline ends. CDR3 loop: CASRRDRYNEQFF. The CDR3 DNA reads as TGTGCCAGCAGACGAGACAGATACAATGAGCAGTTCTTC.

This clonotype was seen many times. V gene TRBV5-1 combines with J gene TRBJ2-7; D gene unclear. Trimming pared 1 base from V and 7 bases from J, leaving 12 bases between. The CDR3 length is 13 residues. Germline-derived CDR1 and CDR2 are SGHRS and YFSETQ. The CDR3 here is CASSLHPTWEQYF. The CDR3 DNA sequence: TGCGCCAGCAGCTTGCACCCTACCTGGGAGCAGTACTTC.

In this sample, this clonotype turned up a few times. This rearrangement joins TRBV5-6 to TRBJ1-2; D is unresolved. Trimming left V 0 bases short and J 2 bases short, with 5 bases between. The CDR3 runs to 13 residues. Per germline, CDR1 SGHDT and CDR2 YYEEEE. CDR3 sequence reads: CASSLGANYGYTF. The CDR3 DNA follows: TGTGCCAGCAGCTTGGGGGCGAACTATGGCTACACCTTC.

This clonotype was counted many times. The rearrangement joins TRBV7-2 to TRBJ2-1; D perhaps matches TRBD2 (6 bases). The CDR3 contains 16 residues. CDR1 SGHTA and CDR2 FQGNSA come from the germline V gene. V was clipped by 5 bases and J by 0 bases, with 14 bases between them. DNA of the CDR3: TGTGCCAGCAGCCCTCTGGCGGGAAGCTCCTACAATGAGCAGTTCTTC. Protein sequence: CASSPLAGSSYNEQFF.

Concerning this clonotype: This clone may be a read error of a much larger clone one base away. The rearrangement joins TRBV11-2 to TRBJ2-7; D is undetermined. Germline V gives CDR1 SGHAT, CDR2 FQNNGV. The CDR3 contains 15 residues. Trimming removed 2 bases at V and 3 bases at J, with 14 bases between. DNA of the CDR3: TGTGCCAGCAGCTTATTCTCGGACCCTGTCTACGAGCAGTACTTC. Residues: CASSLFSDPVYEQYF.

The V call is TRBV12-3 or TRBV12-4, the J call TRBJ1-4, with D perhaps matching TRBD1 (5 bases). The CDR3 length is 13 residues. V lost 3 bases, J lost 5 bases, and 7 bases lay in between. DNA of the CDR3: TGTGCCAGCAGTTTGGGGGGGAATGAAAAACTGTTTTTT. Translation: CASSLGGNEKLFF.

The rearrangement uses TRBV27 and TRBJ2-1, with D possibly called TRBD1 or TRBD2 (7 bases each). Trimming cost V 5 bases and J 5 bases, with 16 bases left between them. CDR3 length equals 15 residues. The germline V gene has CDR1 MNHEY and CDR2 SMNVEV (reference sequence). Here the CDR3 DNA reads TGTGCCAGCAGTGCCCCAGGGGGGGTGCACAATGAGCAGTTCTTC. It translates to CASSAPGGVHNEQFF.

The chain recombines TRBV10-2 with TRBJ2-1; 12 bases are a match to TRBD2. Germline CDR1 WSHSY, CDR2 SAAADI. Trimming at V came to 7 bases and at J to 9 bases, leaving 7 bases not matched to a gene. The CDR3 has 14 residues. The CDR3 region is CASILAGGPGEQFF. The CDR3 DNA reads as TGCGCCAGCATTCTAGCGGGAGGGCCGGGTGAGCAGTTCTTC.

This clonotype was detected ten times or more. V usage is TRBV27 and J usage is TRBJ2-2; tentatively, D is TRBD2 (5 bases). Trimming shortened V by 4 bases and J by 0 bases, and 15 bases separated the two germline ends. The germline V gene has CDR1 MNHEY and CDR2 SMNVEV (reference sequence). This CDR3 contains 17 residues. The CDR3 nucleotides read TGTGCCAGCAGTTCCGTTGGGGAGAGAACGAACACCGGGGAGCTGTTTTTT. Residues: CASSSVGERTNTGELFF.

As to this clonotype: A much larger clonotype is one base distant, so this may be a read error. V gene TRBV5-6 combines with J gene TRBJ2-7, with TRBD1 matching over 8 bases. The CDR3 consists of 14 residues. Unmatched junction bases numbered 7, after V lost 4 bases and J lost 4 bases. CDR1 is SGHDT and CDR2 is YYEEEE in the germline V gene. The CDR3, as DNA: TGTGCCAGCAGCGAGGGACAGGTACTTTACGAGCAGTACTTC. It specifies CASSEGQVLYEQYF.

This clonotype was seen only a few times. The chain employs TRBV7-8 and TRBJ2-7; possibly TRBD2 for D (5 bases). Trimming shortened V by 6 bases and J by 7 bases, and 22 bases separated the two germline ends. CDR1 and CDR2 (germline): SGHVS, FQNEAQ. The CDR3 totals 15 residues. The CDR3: CASRNSDWVLGEQYF. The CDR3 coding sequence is TGTGCCAGCAGAAACTCGGACTGGGTCTTGGGAGAGCAGTACTTC.

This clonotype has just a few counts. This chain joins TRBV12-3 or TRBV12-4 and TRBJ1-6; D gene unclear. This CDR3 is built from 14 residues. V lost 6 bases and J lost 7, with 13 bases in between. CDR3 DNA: TGTGCCAGCAGACCCGGCAGCGGAAATTCACCCCTCCACTTT. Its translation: CASRPGSGNSPLHF.

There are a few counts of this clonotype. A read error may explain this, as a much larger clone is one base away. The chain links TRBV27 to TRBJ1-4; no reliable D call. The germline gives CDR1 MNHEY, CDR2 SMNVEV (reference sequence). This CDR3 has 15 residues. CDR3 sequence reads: CASSTGTRTKEKLFF. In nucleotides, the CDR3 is TGTGCCAGCAGTACCGGTACGAGAACTAAGGAAAAACTGTTTTTT.

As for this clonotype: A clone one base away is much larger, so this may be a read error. Here the CDR3 DNA reads TGCAGCGTTTGGACGGATGGAAACACCATATATTTT. Protein sequence: CSVWTDGNTIYF. The chain carries TRBV29-1 and TRBJ1-3; D is uncertain. The germline V and J ends were trimmed by 5 bases and 3 bases, with 8 bases remaining between them. The length of the CDR3 is 12 residues. Germline assignment: CDR1 SQVTM and CDR2 ANQGSEA.

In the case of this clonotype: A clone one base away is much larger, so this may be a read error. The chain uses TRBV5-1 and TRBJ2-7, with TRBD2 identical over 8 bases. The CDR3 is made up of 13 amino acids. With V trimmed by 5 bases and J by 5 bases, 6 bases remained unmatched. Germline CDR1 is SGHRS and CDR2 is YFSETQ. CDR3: CASSFSGNHEQYF. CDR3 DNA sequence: TGCGCCAGCAGTTTTAGCGGGAACCACGAGCAGTACTTC.

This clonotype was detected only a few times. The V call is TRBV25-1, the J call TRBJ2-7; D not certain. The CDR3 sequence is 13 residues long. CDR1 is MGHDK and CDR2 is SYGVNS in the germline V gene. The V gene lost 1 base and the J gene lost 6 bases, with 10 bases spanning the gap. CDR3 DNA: TGTGCCAGCAGTGAATCCCGTTTCGGCGAGCAGTACTTC. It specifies CASSESRFGEQYF.

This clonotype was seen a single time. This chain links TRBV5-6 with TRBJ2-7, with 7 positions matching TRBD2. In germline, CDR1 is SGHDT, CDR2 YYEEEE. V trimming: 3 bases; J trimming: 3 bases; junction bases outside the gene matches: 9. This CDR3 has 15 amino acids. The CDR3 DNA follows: TGTGCCAGCAGCTGGGGTCGACTAGCCCTCTACGAGCAGTACTTC. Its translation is CASSWGRLALYEQYF. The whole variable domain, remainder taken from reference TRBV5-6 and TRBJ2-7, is DAGVTQSPTHLIKTRGQQVTLRCSPKSGHDTVSWYQQALGQGPQFIFQYYEEEERQRGNFPDRFSGHQFPNYSSELNVNALLLGDSALYLCASSWGRLALYEQYFGPGTRLTVT.

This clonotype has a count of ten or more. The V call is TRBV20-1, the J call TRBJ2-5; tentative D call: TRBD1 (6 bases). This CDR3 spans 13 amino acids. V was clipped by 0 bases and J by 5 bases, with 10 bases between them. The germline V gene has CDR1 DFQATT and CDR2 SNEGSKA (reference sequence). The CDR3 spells CSARDPGEETQYF. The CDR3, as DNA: TGCAGTGCTAGAGATCCAGGGGAGGAGACCCAGTACTTC.

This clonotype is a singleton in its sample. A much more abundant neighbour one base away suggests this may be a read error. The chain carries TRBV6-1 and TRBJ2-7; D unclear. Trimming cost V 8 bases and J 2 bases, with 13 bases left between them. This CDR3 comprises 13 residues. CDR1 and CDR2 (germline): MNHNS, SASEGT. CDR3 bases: TGTGCCAGCGGGTCGCAATCAACCTACGAGCAGTACTTC. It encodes CASGSQSTYEQYF.